The 27 T cell receptor beta chains given below trace back to one sample, sequenced in a study of blood T cell repertoires in COVID-19 (dated by TCRdb to between 2020 and 2021). The library was prepared using the immunoSEQ multiplex PCR assay. TCRdb provides this immuneACCESS table in a form limited to in-frame rearrangements. Some clones are lacking; in checked studies, under half of them reflect an unresolved V gene, and why the rest are absent is not known. This sample has 200,000 to 250,000 clones in its table, and about 93% of those were observed once. About 0.8% of the sample belongs to the ten largest clones. Specimen: peripheral blood. These receptors all come from a man in his 60s with COVID-19, enrolled during active disease.

DNA for the CDR3: TGTGCCAGCAGTCTCGGGGGCGAGCAGTACTTC. Translation gives CASSLGGEQYF. The rearrangement links TRBV2 to TRBJ2-7, with D perhaps TRBD2 (6 bases). The V end lost 5 bases, the J end lost 6 bases, and 8 bases lay between the germline ends. CDR3 length equals 11 residues. CDR1 is SNHLY and CDR2 is FYNNEI in the germline V gene.

This clone has just one count. This chain connects TRBV29-1 to TRBJ1-1, with a weak D call TRBD1 (6 bases). This CDR3 contains 13 residues. V was cut by 7 bases and J by 0 bases, with 12 bases left in between. CDR1 and CDR2 from the germline V gene are SQVTM and ANQGSEA. CDR3 amino acids: CSAGQTMNTEAFF. As DNA, the CDR3 is TGCAGCGCCGGACAGACCATGAACACTGAAGCTTTCTTT.

This chain joins TRBV30 and TRBJ2-3, with 11 bases matching TRBD2. The junction had 8 bases not matched to a gene; V was cut back by 0 bases and J by 6 bases. The CDR3 totals 16 residues. Germline CDR1 is GTSNPN and CDR2 is SVGIG (reference sequence). The CDR3 DNA reads TGTGCCTGGAGTGTAAGGAGTAGCGGGGGGGGCGATACGCAGTATTTT. This translates into CAWSVRSSGGGDTQYF.

The chain recombines TRBV10-2 with TRBJ2-5; a weak D match, TRBD2 (5 bases). Germline CDR1 WSHSY, CDR2 SAAADI. Trimming took off 6 bases at V and 5 bases at J, with 13 bases between the two ends. CDR3 length equals 13 residues. CDR3 amino acids: CASRNPAGETQYF. DNA of the CDR3: TGCGCCAGCAGGAACCCCGCGGGTGAGACCCAGTACTTC.

This clone was observed a single time. The chain recombines TRBV4-3 with TRBJ2-1; 7 bases align to TRBD1. The CDR3 sequence is 15 residues long. CDR1 is LGHNA and CDR2 is YSLEER in the germline V gene. Trimming removed 0 bases from V and 4 bases from J; junction bases left unmatched: 3. The CDR3: CASSQDRGKYNEQFF. The CDR3 nucleotides are TGCGCCAGCAGCCAAGACAGGGGGAAATACAATGAGCAGTTCTTC.

The genes are TRBV3-1 (or the pseudogene TRBV3-2) and TRBJ2-7; the match to TRBD2 covers 14 bases. Looked up from germline, CDR1 is LGHDT and CDR2 is YNNKEL (reference sequence). V lost 2 bases, J lost 4 bases, and 13 bases stayed unmatched. The CDR3 extends over 19 amino acids. The CDR3 DNA sequence: TGTGCCAGCAGCCAAATTCCCAGGACCTGGACTAGCGGGAGGTACGAGCAGTACTTC. It specifies CASSQIPRTWTSGRYEQYF.

A single count supports this clone. The chain recombines TRBV6-2 or TRBV6-3 with TRBJ2-7; no reliable D call. The CDR3 has 16 residues. Deletions cut 4 bases from V and 5 bases from J, with 21 bases between. Germline CDR1 and CDR2: MNHEY and SVGEGT. The CDR3 nucleotides read TGTGCCAGCAGTTCGACTCCGCCGGCCTTGGTGGACGAGCAGTACTTC. It specifies CASSSTPPALVDEQYF.

In its sample, this clone was seen once. The chain couples TRBV6-2 or TRBV6-3 to TRBJ1-2, with a weak D call TRBD1 (5 bases). Trimming took 5 bases from V and 4 from J, leaving 11 bases between them. The germline CDR1 and CDR2 sequences are MNHEY and SVGEGT. This CDR3 spans 13 amino acids. CDR3 residues: CASSAGTGYGYTF. DNA of the CDR3: TGTGCCAGCAGTGCCGGGACTGGCTATGGCTACACCTTC.

V usage is TRBV4-1 and J usage is TRBJ2-7; the D gene is possibly TRBD1 (6 bases). With 4 bases removed from V and 2 bases from J, the gap between germline ends came to 18 bases. Germline assignment: CDR1 MGHRA and CDR2 YSYEKL. The CDR3 spans 16 residues. The CDR3 loop is CASSPNTGSTAYEQYF. The CDR3 DNA sequence: TGCGCCAGCAGCCCAAATACAGGGAGTACGGCCTACGAGCAGTACTTC.

V gene TRBV7-3 combines with J gene TRBJ2-7; tentative D call: TRBD2 (7 bases). Germline V gene sequence: CDR1 SGHTA, CDR2 FQGTGA. Trimming removed 2 bases at V and 3 bases at J, with 14 bases between. The length of the CDR3 is 15 residues. The CDR3 loop is CASSLWGGTDYEQYF. The CDR3 DNA reads as TGTGCCAGCAGCTTATGGGGGGGCACGGACTACGAGCAGTACTTC.

The V and J genes are TRBV7-2 and TRBJ1-5; 11 bases are shared with TRBD1. The CDR3 contains 15 residues. V lost 5 bases and J lost 4; bases outside the gene matches: 4. The germline V gene encodes CDR1 SGHTA and CDR2 FQGNSA. The CDR3: CASSPGTGGNQPQHF. The CDR3 DNA is TGTGCCAGCAGCCCCGGGACAGGGGGAAATCAGCCCCAGCATTTT.

The chain uses TRBV29-1 and TRBJ2-5; 8 bases map to TRBD1. The CDR3 is 14 amino acids. Germline V gene sequence: CDR1 SQVTM, CDR2 ANQGSEA. With 4 bases clipped from V and 6 bases from J, the junction kept 10 bases outside the gene matches. CDR3 bases: TGCAGCGTTGGAGGGGACAGGTCCACGAAGACCCAGTACTTC. Protein product: CSVGGDRSTKTQYF.

This chain uses TRBV5-6 with TRBJ2-7; possible D gene TRBD1, 5 bases. The CDR3 is 17 residues long. Germline CDR1 reads SGHDT; CDR2 reads YYEEEE. Between the trimmed V and J ends, which lost 4 bases and 3 bases, there was a span of 23 bases. As DNA, the CDR3 is TGTGCCAGCAGCCCTAGGGGTTTTGGTGGCAGGATCTACGAGCAGTACTTC. Its protein product is CASSPRGFGGRIYEQYF.

The rearrangement links TRBV11-2 to TRBJ2-5, with D possibly being TRBD2 (5 bases). In germline, CDR1 is SGHAT, CDR2 FQNNGV. The CDR3 sequence is 15 residues long. The V end was cut by 5 bases, the J end by 5 bases, with 18 bases between. The DNA of the CDR3 is TGTGCCAGCAGCCACACCTTCGGGAAAAGGGAGACCCAGTACTTC. Protein sequence: CASSHTFGKRETQYF.

This chain uses TRBV9 with TRBJ2-3; 13 bases match TRBD2. V lost 2 bases and J lost 2; bases outside the gene matches: 5. This CDR3 spans 17 amino acids. Germline CDR1 and CDR2: SGDLS and YYNGEE. In nucleotides, the CDR3 is TGTGCCAGCAGCGTCCCGGGACTAGCGGGACTCACAGATACGCAGTATTTT. Translation gives CASSVPGLAGLTDTQYF.

The chain uses TRBV19 and TRBJ2-6; TRBD1 aligns across 7 bases. V shed 6 bases and J 1 base; nucleotides not matched to a gene: 3. The length of the CDR3 is 15 residues. Per the germline V gene, CDR1 is LNHDA and CDR2 is SQIVND (reference sequence). DNA for the CDR3: TGTGCCAGTAGGCCACAGGGGTCTGGGGCCAACGTCCTGACTTTC. Translating gives CASRPQGSGANVLTF. Complete variable domain (other parts from reference TRBV19 and TRBJ2-6): DGGITQSPKYLFRKEGQNVTLSCEQNLNHDAMYWYRQDPGQGLRLIYYSQIVNDFQKGDIAEGYSVSREKKESFPLTVTSAQKNPTAFYLCASRPQGSGANVLTFGAGSRLTVL.

Only one count was recorded for this clone. The chain joins TRBV11-1 to TRBJ2-7, with D perhaps TRBD2 (5 bases). Trimming took off 4 bases at V and 9 bases at J, with 16 bases between the two ends. The CDR3 runs to 13 residues. Per germline, CDR1 SGHAT and CDR2 FQDESV (reference sequence). Written as DNA, the CDR3 is TGTGCCAGCAGCTCCGAACGGGGTTCCGTGCAGTACTTC. Translating it yields CASSSERGSVQYF.

As to this clone: Other DNA sequences in the same sample also yield this CDR3. This chain joins TRBV9 and TRBJ1-3; D is undetermined. V was pared by 0 bases and J by 0 bases, with 4 bases between. CDR3 length: 14 residues. CDR1 and CDR2 from the germline V gene are SGDLS and YYNGEE. The CDR3 coding sequence is TGTGCCAGCAGCGTAGGTAGCTCTGGAAACACCATATATTTT. Translated: CASSVGSSGNTIYF.

This rearrangement joins TRBV7-2 to TRBJ1-6; 8 nucleotides agree with TRBD1. Germline values: CDR1 SGHTA, CDR2 FQGNSA. V dropped 1 base and J dropped 10; count of bases not matched to a gene: 6. The CDR3 consists of 15 residues. CDR3 DNA sequence: TGTGCCAGCAGCTTAGGGACAGGGACTGGATCACCCCTCCACTTT. This translates into CASSLGTGTGSPLHF.

V gene TRBV20-1 combines with J gene TRBJ2-1; 7 positions agree with TRBD2. The CDR3 length is 11 residues. V was clipped by 5 bases and J by 7 bases; unmatched bases: 2. Per germline, CDR1 DFQATT and CDR2 SNEGSKA (reference sequence). The CDR3 bases are TGCAGTGCTCCTAGCGGTAATGAGCAGTTCTTC. Translation gives CSAPSGNEQFF.

The V gene is TRBV19, the J gene TRBJ2-2; TRBD2 matches 12 bases. The V segment lost 9 bases and the J segment 4 bases; nucleotides outside the gene matches: 6. The CDR3 length is 15 residues. Germline-derived CDR1 and CDR2 are LNHDA and SQIVND (reference sequence). CDR3 in DNA: TGTGCCAGCATGACTAGCGGGAGATCCACCGGGGAGCTGTTTTTT. It is translated as CASMTSGRSTGELFF. Drawing the rest from reference TRBV19 and TRBJ2-2, the complete variable domain is DGGITQSPKYLFRKEGQNVTLSCEQNLNHDAMYWYRQDPGQGLRLIYYSQIVNDFQKGDIAEGYSVSREKKESFPLTVTSAQKNPTAFYLCASMTSGRSTGELFFGEGSRLTVL.

The CDR3 loop is CSAGGGNTEAFF. The CDR3 DNA sequence: TGCAGCGCTGGGGGGGGGAACACTGAAGCTTTCTTT. V is TRBV29-1 and J is TRBJ1-1, with D possibly being TRBD1 (5 bases). Trimming pared 7 bases from V and 1 base from J, leaving 10 bases between. Germline V gene sequence: CDR1 SQVTM, CDR2 ANQGSEA. The CDR3 extends over 12 amino acids.

The rearrangement uses TRBV2 and TRBJ1-1; TRBD1 matches at 8 bases. Germline V CDR1 and CDR2: SNHLY, FYNNEI. The CDR3 spans 15 residues. V gave up 3 bases and J gave up 5 bases; unmatched junction bases: 8. The DNA of the CDR3 is TGTGCCAGCAGTGACGAGCAGGGGGCTACGACTGAAGCTTTCTTT. Translation gives CASSDEQGATTEAFF. The full variable domain, in which reference TRBV2 and TRBJ1-1 provide the parts outside the CDR3, is EPEVTQTPSHQVTQMGQEVILRCVPISNHLYFYWYRQILGQKVEFLVSFYNNEISEKSEIFDDQFSVERPDGSNFTLKIRSTKLEDSAMYFCASSDEQGATTEAFFGQGTRLTVV.

The V gene is TRBV2, the J gene TRBJ1-2; D might be TRBD1 (5 bases). Germline-derived CDR1 and CDR2 are SNHLY and FYNNEI. The V gene lost 1 base and the J gene lost 5 bases, with 8 bases spanning the gap. The CDR3 length is 13 residues. CDR3 sequence (DNA): TGTGCCAGCAGTGAAGTAACAGGATATGGCTACACCTTC. Its protein is CASSEVTGYGYTF.

The rearrangement joins TRBV11-2 to TRBJ2-1; 8 bases agree with TRBD2. V trimming: 6 bases; J trimming: 6 bases; junction bases outside the gene matches: 10. Germline CDR1 is SGHAT and CDR2 is FQNNGV. The CDR3 has 15 amino acids. The CDR3 loop reads CASSQQAGALNEQFF. The CDR3 coding sequence is TGTGCCAGCAGTCAGCAAGCGGGAGCCCTCAATGAGCAGTTCTTC.

The chain couples TRBV9 to TRBJ1-6, with a weak D call TRBD1 (6 bases). CDR1 is SGDLS, CDR2 YYNGEE, per germline. CDR3 length: 13 residues. V lost 7 bases to trimming and J lost 13 bases, with 18 bases between them. The CDR3 coding sequence is TGTGCCAGCGGAATGGGGGCCACTTTCCCCCTCCACTTT. Amino acid sequence: CASGMGATFPLHF. The variable domain in full, with the rest retrieved from reference TRBV9 and TRBJ1-6, is DSGVTQTPKHLITATGQRVTLRCSPRSGDLSVYWYQQSLDQGLQFLIQYYNGEERAKGNILERFSAQQFPDLHSELNLSSLELGDSALYFCASGMGATFPLHFGNGTRLTVT.

The CDR3: CASSLVWSGRKVYEQYF. The CDR3 bases are TGTGCCAGCAGCTTAGTCTGGTCAGGGCGGAAGGTGTACGAGCAGTACTTC. The chain is built from TRBV11-2 and TRBJ2-7; D may be TRBD1 (5 bases). CDR1 SGHAT and CDR2 FQNNGV come from the germline V gene. With 1 base removed from V and 4 bases from J, the gap between germline ends came to 20 bases. CDR3 size: 17 residues.